The next 10 T cell receptor beta chains were all read from a single sample in a study of T cell repertoires in cytomegalovirus infection. TCRdb re-analysed the reads in MiXCR, keeping a single row per CDR3 protein. The table shows around 500,000 distinct CDR3 sequences, with 42% occurring only once. Their antigens remain unidentified. The specimen comprised cultured PBMCs, sampled from culture after CMV antigen stimulation. All receptors come from a human donor in good health (CMV status not recorded). Some clones in this sample may be carry-over from other donors' samples.

This chain connects TRBV11-2 to TRBJ2-1; D gene ambiguous. The length of the CDR3 is 14 residues. Trimming took 3 bases from V and 5 from J, leaving 11 bases between them. Germline V gives CDR1 SGHAT, CDR2 FQNNGV. This CDR3 reads CASSFVAGDNEQFF. For the CDR3, the DNA is TGTGCCAGCAGCTTCGTAGCAGGTGACAATGAGCAGTTCTTC.

This clonotype has only a few counts. The chain recombines TRBV7-6 with TRBJ1-4; D is possibly TRBD1 (5 bases). Germline loops: CDR1 SGHVS, CDR2 FNYEAQ. Trimming removed 3 bases from V and 3 bases from J, with 14 bases in between. The CDR3 covers 16 residues. As DNA, the CDR3 is TGTGCCAGCAGCTTTGGGGCAACCGGTCCTAATGAAAAACTGTTTTTT. As protein: CASSFGATGPNEKLFF. Full variable domain (rest looked up from reference TRBV7-6 and TRBJ1-4): GAGVSQSPRYKVTKRGQDVALRCDPISGHVSLYWYRQALGQGPEFLTYFNYEAQQDKSGLPNDRFSAERPEGSISTLTIQRTEQRDSAMYRCASSFGATGPNEKLFFGSGTQLSVL.

In its sample, this clonotype was seen many times. At one boundary the junction diverges from the germline segment, which might be a read error. V usage is TRBV7-2 and J usage is TRBJ2-7, with TRBD2 identical over 11 bases. The CDR3 runs to 14 residues. CDR1 and CDR2 (germline): SGHTA, FQGNSA. The CDR3: CASSIAGGPVEQYF. The CDR3 DNA sequence: TGTGCCAGCAGCATAGCGGGAGGGCCAGTCGAGCAGTACTTC.

V is TRBV12-3 or TRBV12-4 and J is TRBJ2-1; no clear D. There are 14 residues in the CDR3. Trimming removed 6 bases at V and 3 bases at J, with 12 bases between. CDR3 in amino acids: CASSPAEYYNEQFF. The DNA for the CDR3 is TGTGCCAGCAGCCCAGCAGAATACTACAATGAGCAGTTCTTC.

This sequence joins TRBV12-3 or TRBV12-4 and TRBJ1-1; possibly TRBD1 for D (6 bases). V was shortened by 6 bases and J by 3 bases, with 20 bases between the two germline ends. This CDR3 comprises 16 residues. For the CDR3, the DNA is TGTGCCAGCAGCACCCCCGCCGGGGGCCGGTACACTGAAGCTTTCTTT. Amino acids: CASSTPAGGRYTEAFF.

V and J are TRBV5-5 and TRBJ1-5; 10 nucleotides line up with TRBD1. The junction had 10 bases not matched to a gene; V was cut back by 4 bases and J by 3 bases. The germline gives CDR1 SGHKS, CDR2 YYEKEE (reference sequence). The CDR3 is made up of 17 amino acids. The CDR3: CASSAAGTGVPNQPQHF. The CDR3 bases are TGTGCCAGCAGCGCGGCCGGGACAGGGGTCCCCAATCAGCCCCAGCATTTT.

This rearrangement joins TRBV13 to TRBJ2-1; 7 bases map to TRBD2. Germline trimming cut 3 bases from V and 7 bases from J; bases unmatched to any gene: 9. Germline assignment: CDR1 PRHDT and CDR2 FYEKMQ (reference sequence). CDR3 length: 15 residues. In nucleotides, the CDR3 is TGTGCCAGCAGCTTCGCCTCCGGGGGGAGGAATGAGCAGTTCTTC. This gives the protein CASSFASGGRNEQFF.

The rearrangement links TRBV7-9 to TRBJ1-1; a possible D gene is TRBD1 (6 bases). Trimming stripped 1 base from V and 6 bases from J, with 12 bases between. Germline V gene sequence: CDR1 SEHNR, CDR2 FQNEAQ (reference sequence). This CDR3 region has 14 residues. The CDR3 sequence: CASSLGGGKAEAFF. CDR3 bases: TGTGCCAGCAGCTTAGGAGGGGGGAAGGCTGAAGCTTTCTTT.

The chain uses TRBV7-3 and TRBJ2-3; D not certain. The length of the CDR3 is 19 residues. Looked up from germline, CDR1 is SGHTA and CDR2 is FQGTGA. Trimming pared 1 base from V and 0 bases from J, leaving 20 bases between. The CDR3 DNA reads TGTGCCAGCAGCTTAAGCCCGGCGCAGGCGCACTCTAGCACAGATACGCAGTATTTT. It is translated as CASSLSPAQAHSSTDTQYF.

This clonotype was counted a few times. The J gene is TRBJ2-3, the V gene TRBV12-3 or TRBV12-4; D might be TRBD1 (5 bases). CDR3 length equals 14 residues. The V end lost 6 bases, the J end lost 4 bases, and 14 bases lay between the germline ends. The CDR3 loop reads CASSKDSIPDTQYF. The CDR3 region has the DNA TGTGCCAGCAGCAAAGACAGTATTCCAGATACGCAGTATTTT.